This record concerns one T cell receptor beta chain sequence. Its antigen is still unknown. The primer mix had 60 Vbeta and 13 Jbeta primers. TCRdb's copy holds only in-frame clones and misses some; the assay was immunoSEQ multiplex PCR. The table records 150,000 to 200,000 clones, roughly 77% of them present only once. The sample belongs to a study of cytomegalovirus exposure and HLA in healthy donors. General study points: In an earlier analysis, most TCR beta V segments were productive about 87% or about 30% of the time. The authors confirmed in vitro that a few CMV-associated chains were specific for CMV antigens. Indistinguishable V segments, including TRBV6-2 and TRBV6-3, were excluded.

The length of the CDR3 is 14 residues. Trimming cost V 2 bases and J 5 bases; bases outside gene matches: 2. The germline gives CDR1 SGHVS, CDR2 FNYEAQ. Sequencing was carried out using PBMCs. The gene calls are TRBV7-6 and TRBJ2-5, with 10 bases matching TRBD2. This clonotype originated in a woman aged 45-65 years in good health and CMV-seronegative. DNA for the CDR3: TGTGCCAGCAGCTTATCAGCGGGAGGGGAGACCCAGTACTTC. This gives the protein CASSLSAGGETQYF.